The present entry profiles one TCR beta chain with its context. Its antigen is still unknown. This entry comes from a study of beta chain features in type 1 diabetes. Study-wide background: Patients looked much like healthy donors when it came to age, gender and cell yields. Study-wide points: All four CD4+ subsets of Type 1 diabetes patients contained TCRB CDR3s that were moderately but significantly shorter.

As every portion of the isolated RNA was reverse transcribed, the sequencing read expressed TCRB transcripts. TCRdb keeps only in-frame clones here, not all; method: immunoSEQ multiplex PCR. This sample has 120,000 to 150,000 clones, with 8% to 13% found just once. CD4+ cells of the naive, central memory, regulatory and stem cell-like memory types were sorted via CD45RO/CCR7/CD25/CD127/CD95/CD27. Sequencing used naive CD4+ T cells from blood. The sequence derives from a man aged 18 to 30 in good health.

The CDR3 region is CASSLLRTRVHYGYTF. CDR3 DNA: TGTGCCAGCAGCCTTCTTCGGACTAGGGTTCACTATGGCTACACCTTC. This rearrangement joins TRBV11-1 to TRBJ1-2; no firm D call. This CDR3 has 16 amino acids. The germline gives CDR1 SGHAT, CDR2 FQDESV (reference sequence). The ends were cut back, 5 bases at V and 3 bases at J, with 19 bases in the middle.